The clone carrying this T cell receptor (beta chain) appeared a few times. Antigen unknown. The entry originates in a study of beta chain features in type 1 diabetes. Whole-study results and caveats: For type 1 diabetes patients, VDJ junctions showed fewer insertions and more deletions. For Type 1 diabetes patients, all four CD4+ subsets carried TCRB CDR3s that were moderately but significantly shorter.

There was one heparinised blood draw per donor, averaging approximately 120 mL. Germline CDR1 reads MGHDK; CDR2 reads SYGVNS. The V gene lost 2 bases and the J gene lost 2 bases, with 5 bases spanning the gap. The CDR3 length is 13 residues. The isolated RNA, all of it, was reverse transcribed, so expressed TCRB transcripts were what got sequenced. Sequenced by immunoSEQ multiplex PCR; TCRdb stores in-frame clones only, minus some. The repertoire has around 710,000 clones, around 12% of them found once; the top ten carry around 0.12%. This sequence was found in a man aged 30 to 39 with type 1 diabetes. The chain uses TRBV25-1 and TRBJ2-3; D gene unclear. The specimen sequenced was naive CD4+ T cells from blood. This chain's CDR3 is CASSEVPTDTQYF. The CDR3 DNA sequence: TGTGCCAGCAGTGAAGTCCCCACAGATACGCAGTATTTT.